This TCR beta chain was profiled in a study of T cell responses to AZD1222 COVID-19 vaccine. This table comes from immunoSEQ multiplex PCR, and its TCRdb copy is limited to in-frame clones, with some not included. Of 150,000 to 200,000 clones in the sample, around 94% were seen once. Germline values: CDR1 GTSNPN, CDR2 SVGIG (reference sequence). V lost 7 bases and J lost 4, with 19 bases in between. This CDR3 has 14 amino acids. This TCR was sampled from an adult in good health. The rearrangement uses TRBV30 and TRBJ1-2; perhaps TRBD1 as D (5 bases). Sample: peripheral blood, taken on day 0 of AZD1222 vaccination. DNA of the CDR3: TGTGCCTCCGTGAGCGAAGGGGTCGGCTATGGCTACACCTTC. Protein sequence: CASVSEGVGYGYTF. The full variable domain, its missing parts supplied by reference TRBV30 and TRBJ1-2, is SQTIHQWPATLVQPVGSPLSLECTVEGTSNPNLYWYRQAAGRGLQLLFYSVGIGQISSEVPQNLSASRPQDRQFILSSKKLLLSDSGFYLCASVSEGVGYGYTFGSGTRLTVV.